This TCR beta chain emerged from a study of CD8+ T cells in alopecia areata. General observations from the study: Scalp clonality and expanded CD8+ clones among the top 100 showed significant decreases with tofacitinib. Persistence during tofacitinib was seen for many expanded lesional clones in scalp and blood.

The treatment is: oral pan-JAK inhibitor, 5-10 mg twice daily. CDR1 is MGHRA and CDR2 is YSYEKL in the germline V gene. V lost 3 bases and J lost 5, with 8 bases in between. The CDR3 runs to 12 residues. RNA was isolated and reverse transcribed to cDNA, the sequencing template. The protocol was immunoSEQ multiplex PCR, while the TCRdb copy is restricted to in-frame clones and leaves out a portion. The table lists 170,000 or so clones, around 50% of them singletons. Regarding this clone: As yet, its antigen is unknown.

This receptor was identified in a human donor with alopecia areata. Sample: CD8+ T cells sorted from blood, taken at week 24, from a patient treated with tofacitinib. The chain uses TRBV4-1 and TRBJ2-7; tentatively, D is TRBD1 (6 bases). The CDR3 sequence: CASSQGADEQYF. The CDR3 coding sequence is TGCGCCAGCAGCCAGGGGGCGGACGAGCAGTACTTC.